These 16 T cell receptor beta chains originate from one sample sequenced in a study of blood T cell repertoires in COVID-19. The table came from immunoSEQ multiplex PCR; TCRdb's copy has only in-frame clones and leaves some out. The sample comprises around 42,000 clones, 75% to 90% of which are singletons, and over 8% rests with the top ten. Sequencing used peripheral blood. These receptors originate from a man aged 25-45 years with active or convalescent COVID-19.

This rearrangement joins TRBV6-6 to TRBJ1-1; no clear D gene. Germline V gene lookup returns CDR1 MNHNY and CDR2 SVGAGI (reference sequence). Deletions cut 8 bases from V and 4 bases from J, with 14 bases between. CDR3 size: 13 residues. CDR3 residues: CASGLMATTEAFF. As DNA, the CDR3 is TGTGCCAGCGGACTCATGGCAACCACTGAAGCTTTCTTT.

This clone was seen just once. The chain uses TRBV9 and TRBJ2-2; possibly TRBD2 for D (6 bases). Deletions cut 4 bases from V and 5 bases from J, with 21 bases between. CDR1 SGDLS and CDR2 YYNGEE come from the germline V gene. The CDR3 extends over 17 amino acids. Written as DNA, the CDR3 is TGTGCCAGCAGCCCAACGGAGTGGGGAGGCGGTACCGGGGAGCTGTTTTTT. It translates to CASSPTEWGGGTGELFF.

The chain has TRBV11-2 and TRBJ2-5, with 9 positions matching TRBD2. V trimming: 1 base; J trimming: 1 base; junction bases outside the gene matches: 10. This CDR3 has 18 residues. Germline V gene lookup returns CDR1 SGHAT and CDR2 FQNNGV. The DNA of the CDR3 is TGTGCCAGCAGCTTAGGATTGCGGGGGGGCCCGGGCCAAGAGACCCAGTACTTC. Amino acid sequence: CASSLGLRGGPGQETQYF.

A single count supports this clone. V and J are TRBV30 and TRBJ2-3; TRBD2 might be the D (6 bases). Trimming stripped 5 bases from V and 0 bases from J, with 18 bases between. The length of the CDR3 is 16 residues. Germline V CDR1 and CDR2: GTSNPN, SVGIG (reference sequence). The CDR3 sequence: CAWAGWRGGSTDTQYF. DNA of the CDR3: TGTGCCTGGGCCGGGTGGCGGGGAGGCAGCACAGATACGCAGTATTTT.

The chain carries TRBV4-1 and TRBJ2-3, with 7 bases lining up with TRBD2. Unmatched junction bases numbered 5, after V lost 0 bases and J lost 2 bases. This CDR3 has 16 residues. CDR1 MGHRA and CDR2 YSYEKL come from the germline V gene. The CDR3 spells CASSQDGSGNTDTQYF. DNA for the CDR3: TGCGCCAGCAGCCAAGATGGGAGCGGGAACACAGATACGCAGTATTTT.

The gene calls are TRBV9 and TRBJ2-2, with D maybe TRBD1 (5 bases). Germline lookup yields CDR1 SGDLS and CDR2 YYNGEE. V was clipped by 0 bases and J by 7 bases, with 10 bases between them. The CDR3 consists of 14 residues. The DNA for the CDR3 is TGTGCCAGCAGCGTAGAGGACACTGTCGGGGAGCTGTTTTTT. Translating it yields CASSVEDTVGELFF.

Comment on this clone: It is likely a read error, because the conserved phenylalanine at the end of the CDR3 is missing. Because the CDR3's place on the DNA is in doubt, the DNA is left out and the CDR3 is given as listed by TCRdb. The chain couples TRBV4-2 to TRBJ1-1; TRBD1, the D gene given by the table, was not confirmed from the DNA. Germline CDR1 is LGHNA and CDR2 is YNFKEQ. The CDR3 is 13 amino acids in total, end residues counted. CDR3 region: CASSQEDREVWGL.

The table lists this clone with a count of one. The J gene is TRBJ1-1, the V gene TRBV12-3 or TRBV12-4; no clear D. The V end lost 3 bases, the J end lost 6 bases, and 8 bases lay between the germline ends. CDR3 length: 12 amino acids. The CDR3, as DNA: TGTGCCAGCAGTTTTAACTCGCCTGAAGCTTTCTTT. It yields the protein CASSFNSPEAFF.

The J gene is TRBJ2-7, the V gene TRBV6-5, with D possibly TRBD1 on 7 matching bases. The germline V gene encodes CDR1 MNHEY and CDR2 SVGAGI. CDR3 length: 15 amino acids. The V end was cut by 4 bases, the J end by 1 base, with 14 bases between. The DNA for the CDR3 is TGTGCCAGCAGTTTCGACAGGGCGGGGTCCTACGAGCAGTACTTC. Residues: CASSFDRAGSYEQYF.

The CDR3 is CASSLVPFGGQGSDTQYF. The CDR3 DNA is TGTGCCAGCAGCTTAGTCCCTTTTGGGGGACAGGGGTCAGATACGCAGTATTTT. V is TRBV11-3 and J is TRBJ2-3; 10 nucleotides line up with TRBD1. Germline lookup yields CDR1 SGHNT and CDR2 YENEEA. J lost 4 bases, V lost 1 base, and 11 bases had no gene match. The CDR3 length is 18 residues.

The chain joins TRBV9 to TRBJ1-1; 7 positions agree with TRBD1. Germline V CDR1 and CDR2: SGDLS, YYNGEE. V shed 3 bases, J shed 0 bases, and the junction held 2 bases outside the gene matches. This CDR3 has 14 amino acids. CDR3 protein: CASSEGQLNTEAFF. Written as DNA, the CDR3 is TGTGCCAGCAGCGAGGGACAGTTGAACACTGAAGCTTTCTTT.

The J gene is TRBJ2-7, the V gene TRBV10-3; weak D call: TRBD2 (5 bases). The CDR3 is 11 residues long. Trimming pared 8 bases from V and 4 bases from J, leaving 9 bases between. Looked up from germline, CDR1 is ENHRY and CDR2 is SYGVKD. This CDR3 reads CAISEGYEQYV. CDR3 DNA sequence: TGTGCCATCTCTGAGGGATACGAGCAGTACGTC.

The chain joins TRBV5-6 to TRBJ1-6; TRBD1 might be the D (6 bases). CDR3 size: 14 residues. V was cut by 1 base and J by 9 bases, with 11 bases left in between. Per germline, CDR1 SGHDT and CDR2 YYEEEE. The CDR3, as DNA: TGTGCCAGCAGCTTGTATCAGGGGAGTTCACCCCTCCACTTT. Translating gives CASSLYQGSSPLHF.

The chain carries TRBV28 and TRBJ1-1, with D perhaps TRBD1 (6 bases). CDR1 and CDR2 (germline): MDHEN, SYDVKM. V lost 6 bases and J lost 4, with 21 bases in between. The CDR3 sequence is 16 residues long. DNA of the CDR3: TGTGCCAGCAGGCCACCTTTCGGGCAGGGGAGCACTGAAGCTTTCTTT. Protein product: CASRPPFGQGSTEAFF.

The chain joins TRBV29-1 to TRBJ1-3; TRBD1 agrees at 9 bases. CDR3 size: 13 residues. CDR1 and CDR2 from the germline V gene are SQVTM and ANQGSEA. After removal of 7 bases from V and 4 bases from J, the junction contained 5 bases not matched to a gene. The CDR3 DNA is TGCAGCGGCTGGACAGGGGCGGGAAACACCATATATTTT. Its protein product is CSGWTGAGNTIYF.

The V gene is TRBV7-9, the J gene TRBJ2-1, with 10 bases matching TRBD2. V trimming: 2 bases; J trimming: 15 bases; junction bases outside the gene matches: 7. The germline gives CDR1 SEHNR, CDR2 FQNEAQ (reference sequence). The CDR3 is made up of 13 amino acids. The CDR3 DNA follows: TGTGCCAGCAGCTTATCAATACTAGCGGGAACGTTCTTC. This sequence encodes CASSLSILAGTFF.